One sample yielded the 26 T cell receptor beta chains listed below, sequenced in a study of T-cell reconstitution after alpha-beta-depleted transplantation in children. Unique molecular identifiers tagged the TCRbeta library. TCRdb recomputed calls from the PCR reads with MiXCR, one row per CDR3 protein. The profile shows 350,000 to 500,000 distinct CDR3 sequences, around two fifths of them singletons. The sequencing here drew on PBMCs, taken before TCRalphabeta/CD19-depleted stem cell transplant. The origin of the receptors is a girl aged 2-10 years with aplastic anemia, due to receive a stem cell transplant.

This clonotype was seen at least ten times. This chain connects TRBV5-1 to TRBJ2-7; 8 bases agree with TRBD1. The CDR3 runs 15 residues. The J segment lost 3 bases and the V segment lost 6 bases, leaving 11 bases of the junction unmatched. Germline V CDR1 and CDR2: SGHRS, YFSETQ. The DNA for the CDR3 is TGCGCCAGCACCCCCTTGGCAGGGGGCGGCTACGAGCAGTACTTC. Translated: CASTPLAGGGYEQYF.

This chain joins TRBV29-1 and TRBJ2-2; possible D gene TRBD2, 5 bases. This CDR3 spans 15 amino acids. Germline CDR1 reads SQVTM; CDR2 reads ANQGSEA. The germline V and J ends were trimmed by 4 bases and 1 base, with 13 bases remaining between them. CDR3 bases: TGCAGCGTTGTGGGAGCAGCTATGAACACCGGGGAGCTGTTTTTT. Amino acid sequence: CSVVGAAMNTGELFF.

The chain couples TRBV12-3 or TRBV12-4 to TRBJ2-1; D not certain. V was pared by 5 bases and J by 2 bases, with 13 bases between. This CDR3 contains 15 residues. CDR3 bases: TGTGCCAGCAGTAGGGAAAATTTCGCCTACAATGAGCAGTTCTTC. Its protein is CASSRENFAYNEQFF.

In its sample, this clonotype was seen a few times. Here the CDR3 reads CASSLLFSGRATTGELFF. The CDR3 region has the DNA TGCGCCAGCAGTCTCCTTTTCAGCGGGAGGGCTACCACCGGGGAGCTGTTTTTT. The chain carries TRBV4-1 and TRBJ2-2, with 10 bases identical to TRBD2. The germline gives CDR1 MGHRA, CDR2 YSYEKL. The CDR3 is 18 amino acids. J was trimmed by 4 bases and V by 6 bases; bases with no gene match: 14.

This chain links TRBV7-8 with TRBJ2-3, with 8 bases aligning to TRBD2. Looked up from germline, CDR1 is SGHVS and CDR2 is FQNEAQ. Unmatched junction bases numbered 6, after V lost 5 bases and J lost 2 bases. CDR3 size: 15 residues. This CDR3 is CASSRQRGTTDTQYF. The CDR3 nucleotides are TGTGCCAGCAGCCGTCAGCGGGGGACCACAGATACGCAGTATTTT.

This rearrangement joins TRBV7-2 to TRBJ2-3; D is perhaps TRBD1 (5 bases). The length of the CDR3 is 15 residues. V lost 4 bases to trimming and J lost 2 bases, with 13 bases between them. Germline values: CDR1 SGHTA, CDR2 FQGNSA. The CDR3: CASSSYDRDTDTQYF. The CDR3 bases are TGTGCCAGCAGCTCCTATGACAGAGACACAGATACGCAGTATTTT.

This clonotype was found a few times. V gene TRBV7-2 combines with J gene TRBJ1-2; no definite D call. The CDR3 totals 13 residues. Trimming took off 5 bases at V and 1 base at J, with 8 bases between the two ends. From germline, CDR1 is SGHTA and CDR2 FQGNSA. Here the CDR3 DNA reads TGTGCCAGCAGCGCTCCCTTTAACTATGGCTACACCTTC. Translating it yields CASSAPFNYGYTF.

Many counts were recorded for this clonotype. This chain joins TRBV20-1 and TRBJ2-4; D gene ambiguous. V lost 3 bases and J lost 0, with 15 bases in between. This CDR3 has 16 amino acids. CDR1 is DFQATT and CDR2 is SNEGSKA in the germline V gene (reference sequence). The CDR3 coding sequence is TGCAGTGCTAGCCTTTCGACTTCTCTAGCCAAAAACATTCAGTACTTC. Translation gives CSASLSTSLAKNIQYF.

The CDR3 region has the DNA TGCGCCAGCAGCTTGGAAGGGACTTCCAAATACAATGAGCAGTTCTTC. Protein product: CASSLEGTSKYNEQFF. The chain carries TRBV5-1 and TRBJ2-1, with D maybe TRBD2 (6 bases). CDR1 and CDR2 (germline): SGHRS, YFSETQ. CDR3 length: 16 residues. The V end lost 0 bases, the J end lost 4 bases, and 14 bases lay between the germline ends. Together with reference TRBV5-1 and TRBJ2-1, the CDR3 gives the full variable domain: KAGVTQTPRYLIKTRGQQVTLSCSPISGHRSVSWYQQTPGQGLQFLFEYFSETQRNKGNFPGRFSGRQFSNSRSEMNVSTLELGDSALYLCASSLEGTSKYNEQFFGPGTRLTVL.

This clonotype has ten or more counts. The chain links TRBV4-2 to TRBJ2-5, with TRBD2 identical over 7 bases. This CDR3 spans 14 amino acids. CDR1 LGHNA and CDR2 YNFKEQ come from the germline V gene. The V and J ends lost 0 bases and 3 bases, in that order; junction bases with no gene match: 1. CDR3 sequence reads: CASSQDAGEETQYF. The CDR3 region has the DNA TGTGCCAGCAGCCAAGATGCGGGAGAAGAGACCCAGTACTTC.

The genes are TRBV20-1 and TRBJ2-7; D possibly corresponds to TRBD1 (5 bases). The CDR3 contains 15 residues. The germline CDR1 and CDR2 sequences are DFQATT and SNEGSKA (reference sequence). V lost 6 bases and J 2 bases, leaving 20 bases between the germline ends. As DNA, the CDR3 is TGCAGTGCCCATTTGGATAACGACAGTCCCTACGAGCAGTACTTC. Translated: CSAHLDNDSPYEQYF.

A remark on this clonotype: At one of its ends the junction is not consistent with the germline gene, which may arise from a read error. V gene TRBV5-1 combines with J gene TRBJ1-5; D unclear. CDR3 length: 12 amino acids. Per the germline V gene, CDR1 is SGHRS and CDR2 is YFSETQ. CDR3 DNA sequence: TGCCCCAGCAGCTTGGATGGACAGCCCCAGCATTTT. Translated, it gives CPSSLDGQPQHF.

The chain recombines TRBV20-1 with TRBJ1-2, with a tentative D call TRBD1 (5 bases). V was trimmed by 3 bases and J by 6 bases, leaving 11 bases between them. Germline-derived CDR1 and CDR2 are DFQATT and SNEGSKA (reference sequence). CDR3 length equals 12 residues. CDR3 nucleotide sequence: TGCAGTGCTAGTGGGACTCAGGATGGCTACACCTTC. Translating it yields CSASGTQDGYTF.

The genes are TRBV12-3 or TRBV12-4 and TRBJ1-1, with a possible D match to TRBD1 (5 bases). The V gene lost 7 bases and the J gene lost 4 bases, with 10 bases spanning the gap. The CDR3 length is 12 residues. The CDR3 DNA is TGTGCCAGCATAGGGAGGGGCACTGAAGCTTTCTTT. Translation gives CASIGRGTEAFF.

The rearrangement uses TRBV29-1 and TRBJ2-7; no clear D. Trimming cost V 4 bases and J 3 bases, with 10 bases left between them. The germline V gene encodes CDR1 SQVTM and CDR2 ANQGSEA. The CDR3 covers 12 residues. The CDR3 DNA is TGCAGCGTTGTAGGTTCCAGCTACGAGCAGTACTTC. Protein: CSVVGSSYEQYF.

The chain links TRBV7-9 to TRBJ1-5, with TRBD1 matching over 8 bases. Trimming took 4 bases from V and 5 from J; bases not matched to a gene: 13. CDR3 length: 17 residues. Germline CDR1 and CDR2: SEHNR and FQNEAQ (reference sequence). In DNA form, the CDR3 reads TGTGCCAGCAGCTCGAGCGATCGGACAGGGAGGGATCAGCCCCAGCATTTT. The encoded protein is CASSSSDRTGRDQPQHF.

Concerning this clonotype itself: One end of the junction is discordant with germline, which a read error may explain. This sequence joins TRBV20-1 and TRBJ2-3; possibly TRBD2 for D (5 bases). Per germline, CDR1 DFQATT and CDR2 SNEGSKA (reference sequence). CDR3 size: 14 residues. The CDR3: CSPREPAGTDTQYF. The CDR3 bases are TGCAGTCCTAGGGAGCCTGCTGGCACAGATACGCAGTATTTT.

The chain couples TRBV12-3 or TRBV12-4 to TRBJ2-5; D is undetermined. Trimming stripped 5 bases from V and 14 bases from J, with 15 bases between. The CDR3 spans 11 residues. The CDR3, as DNA: TGTGCCAGCAGTCCTGGTGGGCTTCTTTACTTC. Protein: CASSPGGLLYF.

This clonotype has a handful of counts. The chain is built from TRBV24-1 and TRBJ2-7, with D perhaps matching TRBD1 or TRBD2 (6 bases each). V dropped 10 bases and J dropped 7 bases, with 16 bases sitting between them. CDR1 and CDR2 from the germline V gene are KGHDR and SFDVKD. The CDR3 sequence is 12 residues long. The CDR3 DNA follows: TGTGCCACAGGAGGGCCCCAGGGGGAGCAGTACTTC. Translating gives CATGGPQGEQYF.

The chain couples TRBV7-8 to TRBJ1-2; 10 bases align to TRBD1. The CDR3 covers 16 residues. Trimming removed 0 bases from V and 4 bases from J; junction bases left unmatched: 5. CDR1 is SGHVS and CDR2 is FQNEAQ in the germline V gene. The CDR3 nucleotides are TGTGCCAGCAGCTTAGCTACGGACAGGGGGGCCTATGGCTACACCTTC. This encodes CASSLATDRGAYGYTF.

This clonotype appeared once. This chain connects TRBV27 to TRBJ2-2; unclear D gene. The V gene lost 3 bases and the J gene lost 4 bases, with 6 bases spanning the gap. CDR1 MNHEY and CDR2 SMNVEV come from the germline V gene (reference sequence). The CDR3 sequence is 13 residues long. Here the CDR3 reads CASSLHPTGELFF. The CDR3 DNA reads as TGTGCCAGCAGTTTGCATCCCACCGGGGAGCTGTTTTTT.

V is TRBV7-6 and J is TRBJ2-7, with TRBD2 matching 7 bases. In germline, CDR1 is SGHVS, CDR2 FNYEAQ. The CDR3 is made up of 15 amino acids. V lost 5 bases and J lost 5; bases outside the gene matches: 12. CDR3 nucleotide sequence: TGTGCCAGCAGCCCATCGGGTGGACTAGTGGACGAGCAGTACTTC. This gives the protein CASSPSGGLVDEQYF.

In this sample, this clonotype turned up a few times. The chain combines TRBV20-1 with TRBJ2-5; possible D gene TRBD2, 5 bases. This CDR3 is built from 15 residues. The germline V gene has CDR1 DFQATT and CDR2 SNEGSKA (reference sequence). CDR3 protein: CSATSVGGSGPTQYF. CDR3 coding DNA: TGCAGCGCAACATCCGTGGGCGGGTCTGGGCCGACCCAGTACTTC.

This clonotype was counted between two and nine times. The gene calls are TRBV20-1 and TRBJ1-5; D unclear. The CDR3 has 14 residues. V lost 8 bases and J 5 bases, leaving 19 bases between the germline ends. In germline, CDR1 is DFQATT, CDR2 SNEGSKA (reference sequence). This chain's CDR3 is CSSKVGLSDQPQHF. The CDR3 DNA is TGCAGTTCCAAGGTTGGGCTTTCTGATCAGCCCCAGCATTTT.

V usage is TRBV2 and J usage is TRBJ1-1; 11 nucleotides agree with TRBD1. The germline V gene encodes CDR1 SNHLY and CDR2 FYNNEI. V lost 5 bases to trimming and J lost 1 base; unmatched junction nucleotides: 3. The CDR3 covers 15 residues. The CDR3 bases are TGTGCCAGCAGTCGGACAGGGGGCAGGAACACTGAAGCTTTCTTT. This codes for CASSRTGGRNTEAFF.

The chain links TRBV10-3 to TRBJ2-7; D might be TRBD1 or TRBD2, each matching 5 bases. Germline CDR1 reads ENHRY; CDR2 reads SYGVKD. This CDR3 is built from 15 residues. Trimming left V 0 bases short and J 2 bases short, with 11 bases between. The CDR3 loop is CAISESEGTTYEQYF. The CDR3 DNA is TGTGCCATCAGTGAGTCCGAGGGGACCACCTACGAGCAGTACTTC.